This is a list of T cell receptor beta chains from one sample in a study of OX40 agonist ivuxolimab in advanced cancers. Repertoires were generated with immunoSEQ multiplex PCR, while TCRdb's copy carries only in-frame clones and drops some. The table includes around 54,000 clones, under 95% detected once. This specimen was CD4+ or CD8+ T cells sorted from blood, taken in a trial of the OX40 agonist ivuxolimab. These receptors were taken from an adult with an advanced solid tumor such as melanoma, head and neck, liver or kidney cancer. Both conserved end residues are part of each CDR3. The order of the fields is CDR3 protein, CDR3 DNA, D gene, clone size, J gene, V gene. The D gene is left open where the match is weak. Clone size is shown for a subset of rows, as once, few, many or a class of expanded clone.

cdr3_aa: CASSWGTNEKLFF
cdr3_nt: TGTGCCAGTAGTTGGGGGACTAATGAAAAACTGTTTTTT
d_call: NA
clone_size: NA
j_call: TRBJ1-4
v_call: TRBV19

cdr3_aa: CAWSVGYEQYF
cdr3_nt: TGTGCCTGGAGTGTCGGCTACGAGCAGTACTTC
d_call: NA
clone_size: NA
j_call: TRBJ2-7
v_call: TRBV30

cdr3_aa: CATSDSSLGPLHF
cdr3_nt: TGTGCCACCTCGGATAGCAGCTTGGGACCCCTCCACTTT
d_call: NA
clone_size: once
j_call: TRBJ1-6
v_call: TRBV27

cdr3_aa: CASSSLLVLGETQYF
cdr3_nt: TGTGCCAGCAGCTCCCTTTTGGTTCTCGGGGAGACCCAGTACTTC
d_call: NA
clone_size: NA
j_call: TRBJ2-5
v_call: TRBV11-2

cdr3_aa: CASSSLKTGLVSNTGELFF
cdr3_nt: TGTGCCAGCAGCTCCCTCAAGACAGGGCTGGTTTCGAACACCGGGGAGCTGTTTTTT
d_call: TRBD1
clone_size: NA
j_call: TRBJ2-2
v_call: TRBV11-2

cdr3_aa: CASSLAGQGIGQPQHF
cdr3_nt: TGTGCCAGCAGCTTAGCAGGACAGGGTATAGGACAGCCCCAGCATTTT
d_call: TRBD1
clone_size: NA
j_call: TRBJ1-5
v_call: TRBV7-2

cdr3_aa: CASSLLRGGQFF
cdr3_nt: TGCGCCAGCAGTCTCCTCCGGGGAGGACAGTTCTTC
d_call: NA
clone_size: NA
j_call: TRBJ2-1
v_call: TRBV23-1

cdr3_aa: CASKGGNYEQYF
cdr3_nt: TGTGCCAGCAAGGGCGGCAACTACGAGCAGTACTTC
d_call: NA
clone_size: NA
j_call: TRBJ2-7
v_call: TRBV2

cdr3_aa: CASSLLGTDTQYF
cdr3_nt: TGTGCCAGCAGTTTATTGGGCACAGATACGCAGTATTTT
d_call: NA
clone_size: once
j_call: TRBJ2-3
v_call: TRBV27

cdr3_aa: CASSLMGSAGWTGNEQFF
cdr3_nt: TGTGCCAGCAGCTTAATGGGTAGCGCAGGATGGACCGGCAATGAGCAGTTCTTC
d_call: NA
clone_size: NA
j_call: TRBJ2-1
v_call: TRBV7-3

cdr3_aa: CSVEGRTSGFLGDEQFF
cdr3_nt: TGCAGCGTTGAAGGCAGGACTAGCGGATTCTTAGGGGATGAGCAGTTCTTC
d_call: TRBD2
clone_size: once
j_call: TRBJ2-1
v_call: TRBV29-1

cdr3_aa: CASSERLAGQTQYF
cdr3_nt: TGTGCCAGCAGTGAACGACTAGCGGGGCAGACCCAGTACTTC
d_call: TRBD2
clone_size: NA
j_call: TRBJ2-5
v_call: TRBV2

cdr3_aa: CASSSREATDTQYF
cdr3_nt: TGTGCCAGCAGCTCCAGGGAGGCCACAGATACGCAGTATTTT
d_call: NA
clone_size: NA
j_call: TRBJ2-3
v_call: TRBV11-3

cdr3_aa: CASSSPPSGRDYEQYF
cdr3_nt: TGCGCCAGCAGCTCCCCGCCTAGCGGGAGGGACTACGAGCAGTACTTC
d_call: TRBD2
clone_size: NA
j_call: TRBJ2-7
v_call: TRBV5-1

cdr3_aa: CASSLLRLGVSSSYNEQFF
cdr3_nt: TGTGCCAGCAGTTTACTCCGGCTTGGAGTTTCGAGCTCCTACAATGAGCAGTTCTTC
d_call: NA
clone_size: NA
j_call: TRBJ2-1
v_call: TRBV27

cdr3_aa: CASTRPNLGQSYEQYF
cdr3_nt: TGTGCCAGCACTCGCCCAAACCTCGGACAGTCCTACGAGCAGTACTTC
d_call: NA
clone_size: NA
j_call: TRBJ2-7
v_call: TRBV21-1

cdr3_aa: CASSAGNEQYF
cdr3_nt: TGTGCCAGCAGCGCCGGGAACGAGCAGTACTTC
d_call: NA
clone_size: NA
j_call: TRBJ2-7
v_call: TRBV9

cdr3_aa: CASSLGQVSYGYTF
cdr3_nt: TGTGCCAGCAGCTTGGGTCAGGTTAGCTATGGCTACACCTTC
d_call: NA
clone_size: NA
j_call: TRBJ1-2
v_call: TRBV5-4

cdr3_aa: CASSSGTSGSTDTQYF
cdr3_nt: TGTGCCAGCAGTTCTGGAACTAGCGGGAGCACAGATACGCAGTATTTT
d_call: TRBD2
clone_size: NA
j_call: TRBJ2-3
v_call: TRBV6-5

cdr3_aa: CASSFTALSLREQYF
cdr3_nt: TGTGCCAGCAGTTTCACAGCACTGTCTCTACGAGAGCAGTACTTC
d_call: NA
clone_size: NA
j_call: TRBJ2-7
v_call: TRBV27

cdr3_aa: CASRPGDAEAFF
cdr3_nt: TGTGCCAGCAGACCAGGGGACGCTGAAGCTTTCTTT
d_call: NA
clone_size: NA
j_call: TRBJ1-1
v_call: TRBV28

cdr3_aa: CASNGAGLLQETQYF
cdr3_nt: TGTGCCAGCAACGGGGCAGGCCTGCTCCAAGAGACCCAGTACTTC
d_call: NA
clone_size: NA
j_call: TRBJ2-5
v_call: TRBV28

cdr3_aa: CASSQGASGSVEQFF
cdr3_nt: TGCGCCAGCAGCCAAGGGGCTAGCGGGTCGGTTGAGCAGTTCTTC
d_call: TRBD2
clone_size: medium-sized
j_call: TRBJ2-1
v_call: TRBV4-1

cdr3_aa: CASSVGGSGITYEQYF
cdr3_nt: TGTGCCAGCAGCGTAGGGGGTAGCGGGATCACCTACGAGCAGTACTTC
d_call: TRBD2
clone_size: NA
j_call: TRBJ2-7
v_call: TRBV9

cdr3_aa: CASSHQFRTSYNSPLHF
cdr3_nt: TGTGCCAGCAGTCACCAGTTTAGGACCTCCTATAATTCACCCCTCCACTTT
d_call: NA
clone_size: NA
j_call: TRBJ1-6
v_call: TRBV28

cdr3_aa: CASSGTSESNEQFF
cdr3_nt: TGTGCCAGCTCAGGGACTAGCGAATCGAATGAGCAGTTCTTC
d_call: TRBD2
clone_size: NA
j_call: TRBJ2-1
v_call: TRBV18

cdr3_aa: CASSYSEGRNYGYTF
cdr3_nt: TGTGCCAGCAGTTACTCGGAGGGTCGAAACTATGGCTACACCTTC
d_call: NA
clone_size: NA
j_call: TRBJ1-2
v_call: TRBV6-5

cdr3_aa: CASSQTVTNEKLFF
cdr3_nt: TGTGCCAGCAGCCAAACCGTTACAAATGAAAAACTGTTTTTT
d_call: NA
clone_size: once
j_call: TRBJ1-4
v_call: TRBV11-3

cdr3_aa: CASSQGTGTSSYNEQFF
cdr3_nt: TGCGCCAGCAGCCAAGGGACCGGGACTAGCTCCTACAATGAGCAGTTCTTC
d_call: TRBD2
clone_size: NA
j_call: TRBJ2-1
v_call: TRBV4-3

cdr3_aa: CASSLIPSGEGYTGELFF
cdr3_nt: TGTGCCAGCAGCTTAATCCCGTCGGGGGAGGGGTACACCGGGGAGCTGTTTTTT
d_call: TRBD2
clone_size: NA
j_call: TRBJ2-2
v_call: TRBV7-3

cdr3_aa: CASSRNTVLYQETQYF
cdr3_nt: TGTGCCAGCAGCCGTAACACCGTCCTGTACCAAGAGACCCAGTACTTC
d_call: NA
clone_size: NA
j_call: TRBJ2-5
v_call: TRBV7-9

cdr3_aa: CASSLWGVQPQHF
cdr3_nt: TGTGCCAGCAGTTTATGGGGGGTTCAGCCCCAGCATTTT
d_call: NA
clone_size: once
j_call: TRBJ1-5
v_call: TRBV27

cdr3_aa: CASSPGPLGYNEQFF
cdr3_nt: TGTGCCAGTAGTCCAGGACCTTTGGGGTACAATGAGCAGTTCTTC
d_call: NA
clone_size: NA
j_call: TRBJ2-1
v_call: TRBV19

cdr3_aa: CASSLPSGSPEETQYF
cdr3_nt: TGCGCCAGCAGCTTGCCCAGCGGGAGCCCGGAGGAGACCCAGTACTTC
d_call: TRBD2
clone_size: NA
j_call: TRBJ2-5
v_call: TRBV5-1

cdr3_aa: CASSSRTAQETQYF
cdr3_nt: TGTGCCAGCAGCTCAAGGACAGCCCAAGAGACCCAGTACTTC
d_call: NA
clone_size: NA
j_call: TRBJ2-5
v_call: TRBV7-9

cdr3_aa: CASSLNWDRGYLSNTEAFF
cdr3_nt: TGTGCCAGCAGTTTAAATTGGGACAGAGGATACCTTTCGAACACTGAAGCTTTCTTT
d_call: TRBD1
clone_size: NA
j_call: TRBJ1-1
v_call: TRBV27

cdr3_aa: CASSQSERDSKPGIGYTF
cdr3_nt: TGCGCCAGCAGTCAATCGGAAAGGGACTCAAAACCAGGGATCGGCTACACCTTC
d_call: NA
clone_size: NA
j_call: TRBJ1-2
v_call: TRBV23-1

cdr3_aa: CASSLEYDTQYF
cdr3_nt: TGTGCCAGCAGCTTAGAATATGATACGCAGTATTTT
d_call: NA
clone_size: once
j_call: TRBJ2-3
v_call: TRBV7-2

cdr3_aa: CASSYRGSVEQYF
cdr3_nt: TGTGCCAGCAGTTACAGGGGATCCGTCGAGCAGTACTTC
d_call: NA
clone_size: NA
j_call: TRBJ2-7
v_call: TRBV6-6

cdr3_aa: CASSHPGLADRTDTQYF
cdr3_nt: TGTGCCAGCAGCCACCCGGGACTAGCGGATAGAACAGATACGCAGTATTTT
d_call: TRBD2
clone_size: once
j_call: TRBJ2-3
v_call: TRBV11-2

cdr3_aa: CASSLGTNSYEQYF
cdr3_nt: TGCGCCAGCAGCTTAGGGACTAACTCCTACGAGCAGTACTTC
d_call: TRBD2
clone_size: NA
j_call: TRBJ2-7
v_call: TRBV5-1

cdr3_aa: CASSYSTGQVYEQYF
cdr3_nt: TGTGCCAGCAGTTACTCAACGGGACAGGTTTACGAGCAGTACTTC
d_call: TRBD1
clone_size: NA
j_call: TRBJ2-7
v_call: TRBV6-5

cdr3_aa: CASSLPGFGAYEQYF
cdr3_nt: TGTGCCAGCAGCTTACCGGGGTTCGGCGCCTACGAGCAGTACTTC
d_call: NA
clone_size: NA
j_call: TRBJ2-7
v_call: TRBV7-8

cdr3_aa: CAWTRSTNEKLFF
cdr3_nt: TGTGCCTGGACCCGATCAACTAATGAAAAACTGTTTTTT
d_call: NA
clone_size: NA
j_call: TRBJ1-4
v_call: TRBV30

cdr3_aa: CASSLITDTQYF
cdr3_nt: TGCGCCAGCAGCTTGATCACAGATACGCAGTATTTT
d_call: NA
clone_size: NA
j_call: TRBJ2-3
v_call: TRBV5-1

cdr3_aa: CSVVVGPYEQYF
cdr3_nt: TGCAGCGTTGTAGTAGGACCCTACGAGCAGTACTTC
d_call: NA
clone_size: NA
j_call: TRBJ2-7
v_call: TRBV29-1

cdr3_aa: CAISESNRVDYGYTF
cdr3_nt: TGTGCCATCAGTGAGTCTAATCGTGTGGACTATGGCTACACCTTC
d_call: NA
clone_size: NA
j_call: TRBJ1-2
v_call: TRBV10-3

cdr3_aa: CASSAQTSSYEQYF
cdr3_nt: TGTGCCAGTAGTGCTCAAACGTCGTCCTACGAGCAGTACTTC
d_call: NA
clone_size: NA
j_call: TRBJ2-7
v_call: TRBV19

cdr3_aa: CASVPGVRAYEQYF
cdr3_nt: TGTGCCAGCGTGCCGGGGGTCCGCGCCTACGAGCAGTACTTC
d_call: NA
clone_size: NA
j_call: TRBJ2-7
v_call: TRBV11-3

cdr3_aa: CASSLRGTGYSNQPQHF
cdr3_nt: TGTGCCAGCAGTTTACGAGGGACAGGGTATAGCAATCAGCCCCAGCATTTT
d_call: TRBD1
clone_size: once
j_call: TRBJ1-5
v_call: TRBV28

cdr3_aa: CASSLEYGGPQHF
cdr3_nt: TGTGCCAGCAGCTTGGAGTATGGGGGGCCCCAGCATTTT
d_call: NA
clone_size: few
j_call: TRBJ1-5
v_call: TRBV5-6

cdr3_aa: CASSIRTSSYEQYF
cdr3_nt: TGTGCCAGTAGTATCCGGACTAGCTCCTACGAGCAGTACTTC
d_call: TRBD2
clone_size: NA
j_call: TRBJ2-7
v_call: TRBV19

cdr3_aa: CASSVRGGEETQYF
cdr3_nt: TGTGCCAGCAGTGTTCGCGGGGGGGAAGAGACCCAGTACTTC
d_call: TRBD2
clone_size: NA
j_call: TRBJ2-5
v_call: TRBV25-1

cdr3_aa: CASSGLRNEQYF
cdr3_nt: TGTGCCAGCAGCGGACTAAGAAACGAGCAGTACTTC
d_call: NA
clone_size: few
j_call: TRBJ2-7
v_call: TRBV9

cdr3_aa: CASSLYDRGKLGGEAFF
cdr3_nt: TGCGCCAGCAGCTTGTACGACAGGGGGAAGCTCGGGGGTGAAGCTTTCTTT
d_call: TRBD1
clone_size: NA
j_call: TRBJ1-1
v_call: TRBV5-1